This T cell receptor (beta chain) is drawn from a study of shared clonotypes between healthy human individuals. TCRdb keeps only in-frame clones here, not all; method: immunoSEQ multiplex PCR. The sample includes over a million clones, more than 65% seen only once; the top ten take approximately 1.5%. Material: memory CD4+ T cells sorted from blood. Subset in this sample: CD45RA-negative fraction. The receptor comes from a man aged 18 to 29 in good health.

The chain's CDR3 is CASSEALSAQHF. The CDR3 coding sequence is TGTGCCAGCAGTGAAGCGCTTTCAGCCCAGCATTTT. The chain links TRBV6-1 to TRBJ1-5; D uncertain. Germline CDR1 is MNHNS and CDR2 is SASEGT. This CDR3 is built from 12 residues. The V gene lost 0 bases and the J gene lost 11 bases, with 8 bases spanning the gap.